The 24 T cell receptor beta chains below come from one sample, sequenced in a study of T-cell reconstitution after alpha-beta-depleted transplantation in children (TCRdb year 2016). The meaning of the sample's treatment or condition label: allogeneic hematopoietic cell transplantation with graft depleted of TCRalphabeta T cells and CD19 B cells. Libraries were built with PCR. Sequencer: Illumina HiSeq 2500. To normalize quantification of the TCRbeta repertoire, the TCR libraries were built with molecular barcoding that relied on unique molecular identifiers. TCRdb trimmed public reads at Q25 via fastp, called clones via MiXCR and kept in-frame beta chains. For every CDR3 protein sequence, its rows merge into one entry that carries the most common genes and DNA. The sample table lists about 610,000 distinct CDR3 sequences, roughly a quarter of them with a count of one. Clones ranked in the top ten supply about a third of the sample.

The source material was PBMCs, sampled before TCRalphabeta/CD19-depleted stem cell transplant. Source of these receptors: a boy younger than two with Wiskott-Aldrich syndrome, due to receive a stem cell transplant.

V is TRBV5-5 and J is TRBJ2-7; tentatively, D is TRBD1 (7 bases). V shed 4 bases and J shed 5 bases, with 19 bases lying between them. Germline V CDR1 and CDR2: SGHKS, YYEKEE (reference sequence). The CDR3 extends over 15 amino acids. CDR3 DNA sequence: TGTGCCAGCAGCCGCCCCCTTGGAGGGGGCAACGAGCAGTACTTC. Protein: CASSRPLGGGNEQYF.

The gene calls are TRBV4-2 and TRBJ1-1, with 7 positions matching TRBD1. CDR1 LGHNA and CDR2 YNFKEQ come from the germline V gene. The length of the CDR3 is 17 residues. The ends lost 1 base at V and 0 bases at J; junction bases unmatched: 8. DNA for the CDR3: TGTGCCAGCAGCCAAGTGTCAGGGGGTGGGATGAACACTGAAGCTTTCTTT. It encodes CASSQVSGGGMNTEAFF.

This clonotype was detected only a few times. V gene TRBV5-1 combines with J gene TRBJ1-1, with 7 positions matching TRBD1. The germline gives CDR1 SGHRS, CDR2 YFSETQ. The trim removed 4 bases at V and 1 base at J, leaving 4 bases unmatched. CDR3 length: 14 residues. The CDR3, as DNA: TGCGCCAGCAGCCGGGGACAGACGAACACTGAAGCTTTCTTT. Translation: CASSRGQTNTEAFF.

V is TRBV5-1 and J is TRBJ2-3; D not resolved. Germline lookup yields CDR1 SGHRS and CDR2 YFSETQ. This CDR3 has 13 residues. The V end was cut by 4 bases, the J end by 8 bases, with 14 bases between. The CDR3 reads CASSGLGYGTQYF. In nucleotides, the CDR3 is TGCGCCAGCAGCGGGCTAGGATACGGTACGCAGTATTTT.

This clonotype showed up just once. The gene calls are TRBV5-1 and TRBJ2-7, with 7 bases fitting TRBD2. CDR1 is SGHRS and CDR2 is YFSETQ in the germline V gene. There are 15 residues in the CDR3. V lost 4 bases and J lost 6; bases outside the gene matches: 13. This CDR3 is CASSGGGRTLAEQYF. The CDR3 nucleotides are TGCGCCAGCAGCGGCGGCGGGAGAACTCTGGCCGAGCAGTACTTC.

The V call is TRBV7-9, the J call TRBJ2-6, with 7 bases identical to TRBD1. V was clipped by 3 bases and J by 5 bases; unmatched bases: 4. Germline CDR1 reads SEHNR; CDR2 reads FQNEAQ (reference sequence). The CDR3 loop spans 15 amino acids. The CDR3 DNA reads as TGTGCCAGCAGCTTCGGACAGGATCGGGCCAACGTCCTGACTTTC. This sequence encodes CASSFGQDRANVLTF.

The gene calls are TRBV20-1 and TRBJ1-5, with TRBD1 matching over 8 bases. Germline lookup yields CDR1 DFQATT and CDR2 SNEGSKA (reference sequence). After removal of 6 bases from V and 5 bases from J, the junction contained 6 bases not matched to a gene. The CDR3 has 13 amino acids. CDR3 region: CSAYDRGYQPQHF. The CDR3 bases are TGCAGTGCGTACGACAGGGGTTATCAGCCCCAGCATTTT.

The rearrangement uses TRBV19 and TRBJ1-1; D unresolved. The V end lost 7 bases, the J end lost 2 bases, and 14 bases lay between the germline ends. CDR3 length: 14 amino acids. Germline V gives CDR1 LNHDA, CDR2 SQIVND (reference sequence). In nucleotides, the CDR3 is TGTGCCAGTAAAGTCGGACCGCAAAACACTGAAGCTTTCTTT. Protein: CASKVGPQNTEAFF.

This clonotype has just a few counts. The V call is TRBV5-1, the J call TRBJ2-7, with 7 nucleotides matching TRBD1. CDR1 is SGHRS and CDR2 is YFSETQ in the germline V gene. This CDR3 is built from 15 residues. The trim removed 4 bases at V and 2 bases at J, leaving 9 bases unmatched. In DNA, the CDR3 is TGCGCCAGCAGCACAGGGGACAGCTCTACCTACGAGCAGTACTTC. Its protein is CASSTGDSSTYEQYF.

This clonotype has just a few counts. The gene calls are TRBV20-1 and TRBJ2-1; D is perhaps TRBD2 (6 bases). The CDR3 is 15 residues long. The V gene lost 3 bases and the J gene lost 8 bases, with 20 bases spanning the gap. The germline V gene encodes CDR1 DFQATT and CDR2 SNEGSKA (reference sequence). Here the CDR3 DNA reads TGCAGTGCTAGGCAGGGACTCTCCTACCCAGATGAGCAGTTCTTC. Encoded protein: CSARQGLSYPDEQFF.

This clonotype was detected a few times. At one boundary the junction diverges from the germline segment, which might be a read error. The V call is TRBV7-2, the J call TRBJ2-3; possible D gene TRBD2, 5 bases. The CDR3 has 11 residues. Germline-derived CDR1 and CDR2 are SGHTA and FQGNSA. In DNA form, the CDR3 reads TGTGCCAGCAGTTCTAGCACAGATACGCAGTTT. It yields the protein CASSSSTDTQF.

The chain recombines TRBV5-5 with TRBJ2-1, with 14 bases aligning to TRBD2. Unmatched junction bases numbered 6, after V lost 0 bases and J lost 7 bases. Looked up from germline, CDR1 is SGHKS and CDR2 is YYEKEE (reference sequence). The CDR3 spans 17 residues. The CDR3 sequence is CASSLVATSGRDNEQFF. Here the CDR3 DNA reads TGTGCCAGCAGCTTGGTAGCGACTAGCGGGAGGGATAATGAGCAGTTCTTC. The variable domain in full, with the rest retrieved from reference TRBV5-5 and TRBJ2-1, is DAGVTQSPTHLIKTRGQQVTLRCSPISGHKSVSWYQQVLGQGPQFIFQYYEKEERGRGNFPDRFSARQFPNYSSELNVNALLLGDSALYLCASSLVATSGRDNEQFFGPGTRLTVL.

This clonotype was detected once. This clone may be a read error of a much larger clone one base away. The genes are TRBV20-1 and TRBJ2-3, with TRBD2 matching 7 bases. Germline assignment: CDR1 DFQATT and CDR2 SNEGSKA (reference sequence). The CDR3 consists of 13 residues. In nucleotides, the CDR3 is TGCAGTGCTAGAGCGGGAGGCACAGGTACGCAGTATTTT. This codes for CSARAGGTGTQYF.

Here the CDR3 reads CASSQTAGTHTKNIQYF. The CDR3 coding sequence is TGCGCCAGCAGCCAAACCGCCGGGACCCATACCAAAAACATTCAGTACTTC. V gene TRBV4-1 combines with J gene TRBJ2-4; perhaps D is TRBD1 or TRBD2 (5 bases each). Germline loops: CDR1 MGHRA, CDR2 YSYEKL. This CDR3 is 17 amino acids long. V was clipped by 2 bases and J by 2 bases, with 16 bases between them.

This clonotype occurred a few times. DNA of the CDR3: TGCGCCAGCACTAGGGGTCCTACAGGGGGAGATTACGAGCAGTACTTC. Amino acids: CASTRGPTGGDYEQYF. The gene calls are TRBV5-1 and TRBJ2-7; the match to TRBD1 covers 8 bases. In germline, CDR1 is SGHRS, CDR2 YFSETQ. This CDR3 contains 16 residues. The ends lost 6 bases at V and 4 bases at J; junction bases unmatched: 15.

The genes are TRBV29-1 and TRBJ2-1; 8 bases match TRBD2. There are 16 residues in the CDR3. CDR1 is SQVTM, CDR2 ANQGSEA, per germline. Trimming removed 6 bases from V and 8 bases from J; junction bases left unmatched: 18. Here the CDR3 reads CSVAPGVAGLGYEQFF. The CDR3 nucleotides read TGCAGCGTGGCCCCAGGGGTAGCGGGACTCGGCTATGAGCAGTTCTTC.

This chain joins TRBV10-3 and TRBJ2-2; 7 nucleotides agree with TRBD1. This CDR3 is 13 amino acids long. CDR1 is ENHRY and CDR2 is SYGVKD in the germline V gene. The trim removed 8 bases at V and 7 bases at J, leaving 7 bases unmatched. The CDR3 bases are TGTGCCATCGGACAGGCGTCGGACGGGGAGCTGTTTTTT. Translating gives CAIGQASDGELFF.

This clonotype appeared a few times. The chain is built from TRBV24-1 and TRBJ1-1; D unresolved. V lost 0 bases and J 1 base, leaving 17 bases between the germline ends. The CDR3 runs 18 residues. Germline loops: CDR1 KGHDR, CDR2 SFDVKD. The CDR3 loop is CATSDLKSGVGRNTEAFF. CDR3 in DNA: TGTGCCACCAGTGATTTGAAGTCCGGCGTAGGTCGGAACACTGAAGCTTTCTTT.

This clonotype was seen only a few times. V usage is TRBV4-2 and J usage is TRBJ2-5; 7 bases agree with TRBD1. The V gene end was trimmed by 1 base and the J gene end by 3 bases; junction bases not matched to a gene: 5. The CDR3 sequence is 15 residues long. In germline, CDR1 is LGHNA, CDR2 YNFKEQ. The CDR3 DNA reads as TGTGCCAGCAGCCAAGTTGTAACAGGGGAAGAGACCCAGTACTTC. Its protein is CASSQVVTGEETQYF.

The chain carries TRBV6-5 and TRBJ1-2, with D possibly matching TRBD1 (5 bases). The germline V gene has CDR1 MNHEY and CDR2 SVGAGI. Deletions cut 4 bases from V and 4 bases from J, with 16 bases between. CDR3 length: 15 amino acids. The CDR3 DNA sequence: TGTGCCAGCAGTTCCCAGAGTCGGACACCCTATGGCTACACCTTC. Translation: CASSSQSRTPYGYTF.

The chain recombines TRBV12-3 or TRBV12-4 with TRBJ1-5; a weak D match, TRBD1 (5 bases). V gave up 6 bases and J gave up 3 bases, with 18 bases separating them. The CDR3 is made up of 16 amino acids. The DNA of the CDR3 is TGTGCCAGCAGCCCAGGGCGGGTAACCTACAATCAGCCCCAGCATTTT. Encoded protein: CASSPGRVTYNQPQHF.

This clonotype has more than one count but fewer than ten. The J gene is TRBJ2-7, the V gene TRBV27; 11 bases fit TRBD2. This CDR3 has 15 amino acids. After removal of 6 bases from V and 1 base from J, the junction contained 5 bases not matched to a gene. Germline CDR1 and CDR2: MNHEY and SMNVEV (reference sequence). CDR3 residues: CASRARTSGSYEQYF. CDR3 nucleotide sequence: TGTGCCAGCAGGGCCCGGACTAGCGGGTCCTACGAGCAGTACTTC.

CDR3 nucleotides: TGCGCCAGCAGCTTGGACCCGAGTAATGGGGAGACCCAGTACTTC. Translation: CASSLDPSNGETQYF. The rearrangement joins TRBV5-1 to TRBJ2-5; no clear D. From germline, CDR1 is SGHRS and CDR2 YFSETQ. This CDR3 region has 15 residues. With 0 bases removed from V and 5 bases from J, the gap between germline ends came to 14 bases.

This clonotype showed up many times. The chain uses TRBV27 and TRBJ2-5; no definite D call. V was shortened by 6 bases and J by 7 bases, with 9 bases between the two germline ends. Germline CDR1 is MNHEY and CDR2 is SMNVEV (reference sequence). CDR3 length equals 11 residues. This CDR3 is CASSLRGTQYF. In DNA form, the CDR3 reads TGTGCCAGCAGCTTGAGAGGGACCCAGTACTTC.